This T cell receptor (beta chain) was observed in a study of memory CD4+ T cells and cytomegalovirus serostatus. Findings and limits, study-wide: The CMV-associated TCR signature appears largely within the CD4+ memory repertoire.

Some clones are missing from TCRdb's copy, which holds only in-frame ones; the method was immunoSEQ multiplex PCR. The sample includes about 60,000 clones, approximately 80% of them seen just once. Comments on this clone: Its antigen is undetermined.

The sort gate was single viable CD3+CD4+CD8-CD45RO+ cells for memory CD4+ T cells. The sequenced material came from memory CD4+ T cells from blood. This receptor was identified in an adult in good health and CMV-seronegative.

In DNA, the CDR3 is TGTGCCAGCACAGGGCAGGGTATAAACACCATATATTTT. It is translated as CASTGQGINTIYF. The gene calls are TRBV28 and TRBJ1-3; possibly TRBD1 for D (5 bases). The CDR3 consists of 13 residues. Deletions cut 7 bases from V and 6 bases from J, with 13 bases between. Germline CDR1 MDHEN, CDR2 SYDVKM.